The next 28 T cell receptor beta chains were all read from a single sample in a study of T cell responses to AZD1222 COVID-19 vaccine. Clones were sequenced by immunoSEQ multiplex PCR, and TCRdb holds only the in-frame ones, with some missing. The sample carries about 120,000 clones, roughly 90% recorded once. The source material was peripheral blood, sampled on day 0 of AZD1222 vaccination. Receptors were obtained from an adult in good health.

The V call is TRBV7-2, the J call TRBJ1-2; D uncertain. V lost 0 bases to trimming and J lost 2 bases, with 4 bases between them. The length of the CDR3 is 13 residues. The germline gives CDR1 SGHTA, CDR2 FQGNSA. The CDR3 sequence is CASSLAGNYGYTF. The CDR3 nucleotides read TGTGCCAGCAGCTTAGCGGGGAACTATGGCTACACCTTC.

This chain uses TRBV7-8 with TRBJ2-1, with 7 bases fitting TRBD1. Germline loops: CDR1 SGHVS, CDR2 FQNEAQ. J lost 14 bases, V lost 5 bases, and 12 bases had no gene match. The CDR3 consists of 13 residues. The CDR3 sequence: CASSVSRDSVKFF. The CDR3 bases are TGTGCCAGCAGCGTATCCCGGGACAGTGTGAAGTTCTTC. The full variable domain, in which reference TRBV7-8 and TRBJ2-1 provide the parts outside the CDR3, is GAGVSQSPRYKVAKRGQDVALRCDPISGHVSLFWYQQALGQGPEFLTYFQNEAQLDKSGLPSDRFFAERPEGSVSTLKIQRTQQEDSAVYLCASSVSRDSVKFFGPGTRLTVL.

The V call is TRBV11-2, the J call TRBJ2-5; possibly TRBD1 or TRBD2 for D (5 bases each). Germline lookup yields CDR1 SGHAT and CDR2 FQNNGV. The V and J ends lost 2 bases and 2 bases respectively, with 9 bases between them. CDR3 size: 14 residues. For the CDR3, the DNA is TGTGCCAGCAGCTTAAACGGGGCTCAAGAGACCCAGTACTTC. Protein product: CASSLNGAQETQYF.

This clone has only one observation. The rearrangement uses TRBV5-1 and TRBJ2-3; D is perhaps TRBD2 (6 bases). The CDR3 is made up of 13 amino acids. The germline gives CDR1 SGHRS, CDR2 YFSETQ. V lost 4 bases, J lost 5 bases, and 11 bases lay in between. CDR3 sequence (DNA): TGCGCCAGCAGCCCCGGAGCGGGAGATACGCAGTATTTT. Translating gives CASSPGAGDTQYF.

J is TRBJ1-2 and V is TRBV5-4; D is possibly TRBD1 (5 bases). The CDR3 extends over 12 amino acids. CDR1 is SGHNT, CDR2 YYREEE, per germline (reference sequence). CDR3 loop: CATRGAYYGYTF. The CDR3, as DNA: TGTGCAACCCGGGGCGCCTACTATGGCTACACCTTC.

CDR3 loop: CASSVMEQYF. Written as DNA, the CDR3 is TGTGCCAGCAGTGTGATGGAGCAGTATTTT. This chain uses TRBV2 with TRBJ2-3; D gene unclear. Germline-derived CDR1 and CDR2 are SNHLY and FYNNEI. The CDR3 loop spans 10 amino acids. Trimming cost V 4 bases and J 11 bases, with 7 bases left between them.

The chain couples TRBV4-2 to TRBJ2-5, with 9 positions matching TRBD2. V lost 4 bases, J lost 5 bases, and 5 bases stayed unmatched. Germline CDR1 is LGHNA and CDR2 is YNFKEQ. CDR3 length: 14 residues. The CDR3 region has the DNA TGTGCCAGCAGCCTGGGACTAGCTGAGGAGACCCAGTACTTC. Translating gives CASSLGLAEETQYF.

The rearrangement joins TRBV10-2 to TRBJ2-5, with D maybe TRBD2 (8 bases). Trimming took off 9 bases at V and 2 bases at J, with 13 bases between the two ends. CDR3 size: 13 residues. The germline gives CDR1 WSHSY, CDR2 SAAADI. CDR3: CASRGGQQETQYF. In DNA form, the CDR3 reads TGCGCCAGTCGGGGGGGACAGCAAGAGACCCAGTACTTC.

The V gene is TRBV29-1, the J gene TRBJ1-2; tentatively, D is TRBD1 (5 bases). Germline V lookup: CDR1 SQVTM, CDR2 ANQGSEA. V lost 6 bases and J lost 8, with 22 bases in between. This CDR3 has 14 amino acids. CDR3 coding DNA: TGCAGCGTGACATCAGGTGCGGGGGAGAGGGGCTACACCTTC. Residues: CSVTSGAGERGYTF.

V and J are TRBV12-3 or TRBV12-4 and TRBJ1-6; D is ambiguous. The CDR3 covers 13 residues. V gave up 7 bases and J gave up 14 bases, with 18 bases separating them. CDR3 sequence: CASNSGAGYSLHF. CDR3 DNA: TGTGCCAGCAACAGCGGCGCGGGGTACTCCCTCCACTTT.

This clone was recorded once. V is TRBV11-2 and J is TRBJ2-5; D gene unclear. V lost 0 bases and J 4 bases, leaving 6 bases between the germline ends. CDR3 size: 13 residues. The germline gives CDR1 SGHAT, CDR2 FQNNGV. The CDR3 protein is CASSLDHIETQYF. For the CDR3, the DNA is TGTGCCAGCAGCTTAGATCATATAGAGACCCAGTACTTC. The full variable domain, with the rest looked up from reference TRBV11-2 and TRBJ2-5, is EAGVAQSPRYKIIEKRQSVAFWCNPISGHATLYWYQQILGQGPKLLIQFQNNGVVDDSQLPKDRFSAERLKGVDSTLKIQPAKLEDSAVYLCASSLDHIETQYFGPGTRLLVL.

This chain uses TRBV13 with TRBJ1-3; D unclear. Germline CDR1 PRHDT, CDR2 FYEKMQ (reference sequence). The CDR3 totals 17 residues. Between the trimmed V and J ends, which lost 3 bases and 1 base, there was a span of 16 bases. The CDR3 DNA follows: TGTGCCAGCAGCTTGCGGGCCGGTAGGATTTCTGGAAACACCATATATTTT. Amino acid sequence: CASSLRAGRISGNTIYF.

This sequence joins TRBV5-4 and TRBJ1-3; D is unclear. The CDR3 runs to 14 residues. Germline CDR1 is SGHNT and CDR2 is YYREEE (reference sequence). V was trimmed by 4 bases and J by 0 bases, leaving 8 bases between them. DNA for the CDR3: TGTGCCAGCAGCCGCCAGAACTCTGGAAACACCATATATTTT. Translation gives CASSRQNSGNTIYF.

The genes are TRBV5-1 and TRBJ2-2; no clear D. V was trimmed by 3 bases and J by 4 bases, leaving 7 bases between them. The CDR3 sequence is 13 residues long. In germline, CDR1 is SGHRS, CDR2 YFSETQ. CDR3 residues: CASSSPGTGELFF. Here the CDR3 DNA reads TGCGCCAGCAGCTCCCCGGGCACCGGGGAGCTGTTTTTT.

The table lists this clone with a count of one. The chain uses TRBV12-5 and TRBJ2-3; D gene uncertain. Germline V lookup: CDR1 LGHNT, CDR2 FRNRAP. V lost 7 bases, J lost 5 bases, and 7 bases lay in between. This CDR3 contains 11 residues. In nucleotides, the CDR3 is TGTGCTAGTGCGGTTGGAGATACGCAGTATTTT. Protein: CASAVGDTQYF.

The genes are TRBV5-5 and TRBJ2-7; D is undetermined. CDR3 length: 15 residues. Trimming removed 4 bases from V and 0 bases from J, with 14 bases in between. Germline V gene lookup returns CDR1 SGHKS and CDR2 YYEKEE (reference sequence). As DNA, the CDR3 is TGTGCCAGCAGCCGCGCTGGGGTGAGCTCCTACGAGCAGTACTTC. Its translation: CASSRAGVSSYEQYF.

The chain employs TRBV6-2 or TRBV6-3 and TRBJ2-4, with D possibly TRBD2 on 5 matching bases. Germline V gives CDR1 MNHEY, CDR2 SVGEGT. The V end was cut by 0 bases, the J end by 0 bases, with 12 bases between. The CDR3 is made up of 17 amino acids. The CDR3 DNA reads as TGTGCCAGCAGTTACTCGATTGGTGGACTAGCCAAAAACATTCAGTACTTC. It translates to CASSYSIGGLAKNIQYF.

J is TRBJ2-7 and V is TRBV12-5; TRBD2 is a possible D gene (5 bases). V gave up 0 bases and J gave up 3 bases, with 21 bases separating them. The CDR3 runs 18 residues. The germline V gene encodes CDR1 LGHNT and CDR2 FRNRAP. CDR3 region: CASGLVVLGVRTGYEQYF. The CDR3 DNA follows: TGTGCTAGTGGTTTGGTAGTTTTAGGAGTCAGGACTGGCTACGAGCAGTACTTC.

V is TRBV4-1 and J is TRBJ1-5; D possibly corresponds to TRBD1 (6 bases). CDR3 size: 17 residues. Between the trimmed V and J ends, which lost 1 base and 2 bases, there was a span of 15 bases. Germline V CDR1 and CDR2: MGHRA, YSYEKL. CDR3 protein: CASSQGTGITGNQPQHF. CDR3 nucleotide sequence: TGCGCCAGCAGCCAAGGCACAGGGATAACGGGCAATCAGCCCCAGCATTTT.

The CDR3 nucleotides read TGTGCCAGTAGGGGACAGGGCCCCGACACTGAAGCTTTCTTT. Residues: CASRGQGPDTEAFF. The chain recombines TRBV19 with TRBJ1-1; 9 bases fit TRBD1. The V gene's germline CDR1 is LNHDA and CDR2 SQIVND (reference sequence). V shed 6 bases and J 3 bases; nucleotides not matched to a gene: 5. The CDR3 loop spans 14 amino acids.

The rearrangement joins TRBV20-1 to TRBJ2-1; D is ambiguous. Per the germline V gene, CDR1 is DFQATT and CDR2 is SNEGSKA (reference sequence). This CDR3 region has 12 residues. V was pared by 3 bases and J by 4 bases, with 7 bases between. CDR3 amino acids: CSASEEYNEQFF. DNA for the CDR3: TGCAGTGCTAGTGAAGAGTACAATGAGCAGTTCTTC.

The chain joins TRBV10-3 to TRBJ2-5, with D unclear. This CDR3 contains 14 residues. V was trimmed by 0 bases and J by 1 base, leaving 6 bases between them. CDR1 and CDR2 from the germline V gene are ENHRY and SYGVKD. The CDR3 coding sequence is TGTGCCATCAGTGAGTCGGCGTTCCAAGAGACCCAGTACTTC. Encoded protein: CAISESAFQETQYF.

This sequence joins TRBV19 and TRBJ1-2; TRBD1 aligns across 7 bases. V lost 4 bases to trimming and J lost 3 bases; unmatched junction nucleotides: 8. There are 15 residues in the CDR3. Germline CDR1 and CDR2: LNHDA and SQIVND (reference sequence). CDR3 region: CASSTTGALDYGYTF. The CDR3 DNA reads TGTGCCAGTAGTACTACAGGGGCACTGGACTATGGCTACACCTTC.

The chain is built from TRBV10-2 and TRBJ1-2; D remains ambiguous. Trimming removed 2 bases at V and 8 bases at J, with 12 bases between. The CDR3 spans 13 residues. Germline assignment: CDR1 WSHSY and CDR2 SAAADI. The chain's CDR3 is CASSEIKVGGYTF. The CDR3, as DNA: TGCGCCAGCAGTGAGATCAAGGTCGGCGGCTACACCTTC.

On this clone: The sample has other DNA sequences that encode this CDR3 too. The chain is built from TRBV7-9 and TRBJ1-2; a weak D match, TRBD1 (5 bases). CDR1 SEHNR and CDR2 FQNEAQ come from the germline V gene (reference sequence). Trimming took off 0 bases at V and 7 bases at J, with 9 bases between the two ends. This CDR3 has 13 amino acids. As DNA, the CDR3 is TGTGCCAGCAGCTTAGCGGGGCCGGGTGGCTACACCTTC. It specifies CASSLAGPGGYTF.

V usage is TRBV29-1 and J usage is TRBJ2-3; D tentatively fits TRBD1 or TRBD2 (6 bases each). V lost 4 bases, J lost 6 bases, and 14 bases lay in between. The germline V gene encodes CDR1 SQVTM and CDR2 ANQGSEA. This CDR3 comprises 13 residues. This CDR3 is CSVGRGQRDTQYF. The CDR3 bases are TGCAGCGTTGGCCGGGGGCAACGGGATACGCAGTATTTT.

This chain uses TRBV5-4 with TRBJ1-1, with D maybe TRBD1 (5 bases). Trimming removed 4 bases at V and 0 bases at J, with 10 bases between. The CDR3 is 14 amino acids. Germline lookup yields CDR1 SGHNT and CDR2 YYREEE (reference sequence). CDR3 sequence: CASSGKGMNTEAFF. CDR3 bases: TGTGCCAGCAGCGGGAAGGGGATGAACACTGAAGCTTTCTTT.

CDR3 loop: CASSLDGARGGGTQYF. The DNA of the CDR3 is TGCGCCAGCAGCTTGGATGGAGCGCGGGGTGGTGGTACGCAGTATTTT. The chain couples TRBV5-1 to TRBJ2-3; possibly TRBD2 for D (6 bases). The V and J ends lost 0 bases and 8 bases respectively, with 19 bases between them. The germline V gene encodes CDR1 SGHRS and CDR2 YFSETQ. The CDR3 runs to 16 residues.